The 8 T cell receptor beta chains below come from one sample, sequenced in a study of blood T cell repertoires in COVID-19. TCRdb keeps only in-frame clones here, not all; method: immunoSEQ multiplex PCR. The data contain about 180,000 clones, just under 90% of them seen just once; the ten biggest clones take up under 15%. The sample consisted of peripheral blood. The receptors originated from a woman aged 70-85 years with COVID-19, enrolled during active disease.

This clone was counted a few times. The genes are TRBV7-2 and TRBJ1-5; perhaps TRBD1 as D (5 bases). Trimming took 5 bases from V and 7 from J, leaving 15 bases between them. Germline V gives CDR1 SGHTA, CDR2 FQGNSA. The CDR3 consists of 14 residues. The CDR3 loop is CASSLGGSGQPQHF. The CDR3 nucleotides read TGTGCCAGCAGCCTCGGGGGGTCAGGGCAGCCCCAGCATTTT.

The chain employs TRBV30 and TRBJ1-1, with 7 nucleotides matching TRBD1. The CDR3 sequence is 14 residues long. The V segment lost 4 bases and the J segment 4 bases; nucleotides outside the gene matches: 9. Germline values: CDR1 GTSNPN, CDR2 SVGIG (reference sequence). The CDR3 DNA reads TGTGCCTGGACCTCCCTGACAGGGCCCACTGAAGCTTTCTTT. It encodes CAWTSLTGPTEAFF.

The V and J genes are TRBV6-5 and TRBJ2-7; 8 positions match TRBD1. The germline V gene has CDR1 MNHEY and CDR2 SVGAGI. Unmatched junction bases numbered 7, after V lost 7 bases and J lost 5 bases. This CDR3 spans 13 amino acids. The CDR3 spells CASTGTGLHEQYF. Written as DNA, the CDR3 is TGTGCCAGCACCGGGACAGGTCTCCACGAGCAGTACTTC.

This sequence joins TRBV6-5 and TRBJ2-7; D gene unclear. Germline loops: CDR1 MNHEY, CDR2 SVGAGI. Deletions cut 6 bases from V and 7 bases from J, with 10 bases between. The CDR3 runs to 11 residues. The CDR3 sequence: CASSVVMEQYF. DNA of the CDR3: TGTGCCAGCAGCGTAGTCATGGAGCAGTACTTC.

In DNA form, the CDR3 reads TGTGCCAGCAGCCAAGATTGCCTAGCGGGGAGCTCCTACAATGAGCAGTTCTTC. Amino acid sequence: CASSQDCLAGSSYNEQFF. This chain links TRBV3-1 (or the pseudogene TRBV3-2) with TRBJ2-1; 9 nucleotides match TRBD2. V was pared by 0 bases and J by 0 bases, with 6 bases of the junction left unmatched. This CDR3 region has 18 residues. The germline gives CDR1 LGHDT, CDR2 YNNKEL (reference sequence).

The chain employs TRBV4-1 and TRBJ1-5; D is ambiguous. The germline V gene encodes CDR1 MGHRA and CDR2 YSYEKL. This CDR3 has 13 residues. V was clipped by 3 bases and J by 4 bases, with 7 bases between them. The CDR3 reads CASSQGGNQPQHF. The CDR3 DNA sequence: TGCGCCAGCAGCCAGGGAGGGAATCAGCCCCAGCATTTT.

The chain uses TRBV5-4 and TRBJ1-2, with 7 bases matching TRBD1. Germline CDR1 and CDR2: SGHNT and YYREEE (reference sequence). V was pared by 7 bases and J by 2 bases, with 11 bases of the junction left unmatched. This CDR3 region has 15 residues. In nucleotides, the CDR3 is TGTGCCAGCGCCCGAATGGGGACAGAGAACTATGGCTACACCTTC. Translated: CASARMGTENYGYTF. Variable domain in full (rest from reference TRBV5-4 and TRBJ1-2): ETGVTQSPTHLIKTRGQQVTLRCSSQSGHNTVSWYQQALGQGPQFIFQYYREEENGRGNFPPRFSGLQFPNYSSELNVNALELDDSALYLCASARMGTENYGYTFGSGTRLTVV.

The chain employs TRBV30 and TRBJ2-7, with D maybe TRBD2 (6 bases). Germline assignment: CDR1 GTSNPN and CDR2 SVGIG (reference sequence). There are 14 residues in the CDR3. Trimming stripped 4 bases from V and 7 bases from J, with 20 bases between. CDR3 in amino acids: CAWTRDPLGREQYF. CDR3 DNA sequence: TGTGCCTGGACCCGGGACCCCTTGGGGAGGGAGCAGTACTTC.